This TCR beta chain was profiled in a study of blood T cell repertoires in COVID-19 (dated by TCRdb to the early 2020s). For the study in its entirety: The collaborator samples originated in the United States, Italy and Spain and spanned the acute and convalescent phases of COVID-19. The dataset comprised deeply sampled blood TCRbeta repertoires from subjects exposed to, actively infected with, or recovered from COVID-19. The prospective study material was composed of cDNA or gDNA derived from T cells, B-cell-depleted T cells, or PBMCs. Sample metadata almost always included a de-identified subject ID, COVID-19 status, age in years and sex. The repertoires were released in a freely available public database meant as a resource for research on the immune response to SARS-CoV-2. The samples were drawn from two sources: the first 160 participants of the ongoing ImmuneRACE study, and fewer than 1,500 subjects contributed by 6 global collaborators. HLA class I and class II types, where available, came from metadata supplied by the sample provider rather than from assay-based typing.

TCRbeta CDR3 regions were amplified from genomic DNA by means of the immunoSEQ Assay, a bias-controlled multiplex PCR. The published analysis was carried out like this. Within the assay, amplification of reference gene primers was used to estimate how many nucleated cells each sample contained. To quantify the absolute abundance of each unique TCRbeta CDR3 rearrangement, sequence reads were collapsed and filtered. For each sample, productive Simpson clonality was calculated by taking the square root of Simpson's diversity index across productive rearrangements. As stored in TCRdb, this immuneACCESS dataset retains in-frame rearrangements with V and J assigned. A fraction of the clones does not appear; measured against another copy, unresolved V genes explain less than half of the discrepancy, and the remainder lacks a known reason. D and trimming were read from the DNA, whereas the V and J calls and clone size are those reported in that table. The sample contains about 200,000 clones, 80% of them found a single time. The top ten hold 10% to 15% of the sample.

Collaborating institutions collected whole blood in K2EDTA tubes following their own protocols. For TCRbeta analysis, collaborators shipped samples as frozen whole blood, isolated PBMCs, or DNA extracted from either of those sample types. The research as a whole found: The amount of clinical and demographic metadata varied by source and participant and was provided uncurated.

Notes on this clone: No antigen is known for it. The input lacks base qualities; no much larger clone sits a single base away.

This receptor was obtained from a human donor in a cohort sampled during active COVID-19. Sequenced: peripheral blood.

CDR3 sequence: CASSYPPRGETQYF. In nucleotides, the sequence is TGTGCCAGCAGTTACCCCCCAAGGGGAGAGACCCAGTACTTC. The chain joins TRBV6-2 or TRBV6-3 to TRBJ2-5; the D gene is possibly TRBD1, with 5 bases matching. The germline V gene sets CDR1 to MNHEY and CDR2 to SVGEGT. CDR3 length: 14 amino acids, cysteine to phenylalanine. The read is trimmed to its CDR3 DNA, 42 bases read in frame from base 1. Relative to germline, V is 2 bases shorter and J is 4 bases shorter, with 11 bases between their ends.